This TCR beta chain was identified during a study of blood T cell repertoires in COVID-19. For the study at large: Acute and convalescent COVID-19 specimens originated in the United States, Italy and Spain. The cDNA or gDNA used as material had been derived from T cells, B-cell-depleted T cells, or PBMCs.

Authors' processing steps: Counts of nucleated cells, estimated from reference gene primer amplification, were obtained. Data came from immunoSEQ multiplex PCR; TCRdb stores just in-frame clones and leaves some out. The D gene and trimming were derived from the DNA, and the V and J assignments and clone size from that table. The sample contains approximately 100,000 clones, roughly 88% of which appear only once. Sequenced input: peripheral blood. This TCR was sampled from a woman aged 80 or over with active or convalescent COVID-19.

Written as DNA, the CDR3 is TGTGCCACCAGCAGGCTCGTAGGCGGCTCTGGAAACACCATATATTTT. Its protein product is CATSRLVGGSGNTIYF. This sequence joins TRBV15 and TRBJ1-3; D call uncertain. Germline CDR1 is LNHNV and CDR2 is YYDKDF (reference sequence). The V and J ends lost 3 bases and 0 bases respectively, with 12 bases between them. This CDR3 has 16 residues.